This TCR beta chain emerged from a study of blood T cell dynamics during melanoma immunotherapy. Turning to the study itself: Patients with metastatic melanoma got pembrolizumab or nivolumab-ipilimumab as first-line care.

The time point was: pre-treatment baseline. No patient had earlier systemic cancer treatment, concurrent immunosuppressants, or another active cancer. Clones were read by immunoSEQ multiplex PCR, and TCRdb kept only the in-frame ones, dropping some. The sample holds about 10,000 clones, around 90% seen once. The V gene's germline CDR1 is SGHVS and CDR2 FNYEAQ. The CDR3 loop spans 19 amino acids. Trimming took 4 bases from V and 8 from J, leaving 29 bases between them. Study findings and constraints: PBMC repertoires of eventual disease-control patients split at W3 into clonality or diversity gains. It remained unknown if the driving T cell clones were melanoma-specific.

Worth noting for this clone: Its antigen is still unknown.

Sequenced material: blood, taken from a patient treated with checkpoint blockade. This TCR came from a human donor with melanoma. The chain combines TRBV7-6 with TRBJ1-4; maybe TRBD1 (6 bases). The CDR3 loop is CASSYRSWGAGSRHEKLFF. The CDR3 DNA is TGTGCCAGCAGCTACAGATCGTGGGGGGCGGGGTCTCGTCACGAAAAACTGTTTTTT. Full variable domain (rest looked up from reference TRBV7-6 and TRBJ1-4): GAGVSQSPRYKVTKRGQDVALRCDPISGHVSLYWYRQALGQGPEFLTYFNYEAQQDKSGLPNDRFSAERPEGSISTLTIQRTEQRDSAMYRCASSYRSWGAGSRHEKLFFGSGTQLSVL.